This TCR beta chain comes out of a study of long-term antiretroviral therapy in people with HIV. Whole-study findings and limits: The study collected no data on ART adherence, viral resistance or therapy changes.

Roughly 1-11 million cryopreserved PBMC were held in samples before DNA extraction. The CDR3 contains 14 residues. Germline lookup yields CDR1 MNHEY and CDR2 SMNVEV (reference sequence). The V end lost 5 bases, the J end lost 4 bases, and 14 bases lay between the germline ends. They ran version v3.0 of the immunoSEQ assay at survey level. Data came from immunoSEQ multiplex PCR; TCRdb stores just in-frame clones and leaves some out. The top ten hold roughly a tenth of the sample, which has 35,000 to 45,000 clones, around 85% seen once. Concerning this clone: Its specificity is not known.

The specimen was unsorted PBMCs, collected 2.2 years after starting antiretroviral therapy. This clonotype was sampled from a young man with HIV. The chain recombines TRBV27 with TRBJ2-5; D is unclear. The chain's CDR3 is CASSPTVSGETQYF. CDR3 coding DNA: TGTGCCAGCAGTCCTACGGTCTCGGGAGAGACCCAGTACTTC.